This T cell receptor (beta chain) was captured by sequencing in a study of blood T cell repertoires in COVID-19. The wider study: Donors in the United States, Italy and Spain gave samples during acute or convalescent COVID-19. Nucleic acid was either cDNA or gDNA, and it came from T cells, B-cell-depleted T cells, or PBMCs.

In the original processing: Reference gene primer amplification yielded estimated nucleated cell counts. Only in-frame clones appear in the TCRdb table, and some are missing; sequencing was by immunoSEQ multiplex PCR. V and J calls and clone size follow that table, whereas D and trimming were derived from the DNA. The data contain about 250,000 clones, 70% to 85% of them singletons. This clone was counted once. Seattle patients were enrolled while actively infected and followed longitudinally. The receptor's source is a human donor with COVID-19, enrolled during active disease. The donor label of this sample is uncertain. Sequenced input: peripheral blood.

The CDR3 DNA reads as TGTGCCAGCAGGCATCTAGCGGGGCTCTACAATGAGCAGTTCTTC. Protein sequence: CASRHLAGLYNEQFF. V and J are TRBV28 and TRBJ2-1; the match to TRBD2 covers 9 bases. The CDR3 contains 15 residues. From germline, CDR1 is MDHEN and CDR2 SYDVKM. Trimming removed 6 bases from V and 3 bases from J; junction bases left unmatched: 6.